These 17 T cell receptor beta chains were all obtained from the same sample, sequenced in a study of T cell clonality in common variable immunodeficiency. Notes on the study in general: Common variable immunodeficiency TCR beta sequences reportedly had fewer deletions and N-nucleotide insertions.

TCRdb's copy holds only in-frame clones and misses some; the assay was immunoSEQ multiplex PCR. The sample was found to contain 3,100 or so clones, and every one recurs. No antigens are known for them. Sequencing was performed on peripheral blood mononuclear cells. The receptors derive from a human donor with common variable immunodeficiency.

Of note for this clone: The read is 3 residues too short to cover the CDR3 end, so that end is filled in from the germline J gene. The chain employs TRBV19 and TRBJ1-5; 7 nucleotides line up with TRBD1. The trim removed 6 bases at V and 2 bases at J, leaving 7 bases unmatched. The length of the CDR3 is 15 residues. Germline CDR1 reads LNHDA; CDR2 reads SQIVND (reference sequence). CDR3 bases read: TGTGCCAGTAGACGACAGGGCGAGGGCAATCAGCCC. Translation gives CASRRQGEGNQP. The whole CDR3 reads CASRRQGEGNQPQHF.

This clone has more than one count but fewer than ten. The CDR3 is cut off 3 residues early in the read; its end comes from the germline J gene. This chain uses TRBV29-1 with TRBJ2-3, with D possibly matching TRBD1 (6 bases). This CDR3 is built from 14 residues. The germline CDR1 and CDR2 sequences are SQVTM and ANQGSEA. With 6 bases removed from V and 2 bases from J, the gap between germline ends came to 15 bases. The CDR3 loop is CSVSGQPNTDTQYF. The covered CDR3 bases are TGCAGCGTCTCAGGACAGCCAAACACAGATACG.

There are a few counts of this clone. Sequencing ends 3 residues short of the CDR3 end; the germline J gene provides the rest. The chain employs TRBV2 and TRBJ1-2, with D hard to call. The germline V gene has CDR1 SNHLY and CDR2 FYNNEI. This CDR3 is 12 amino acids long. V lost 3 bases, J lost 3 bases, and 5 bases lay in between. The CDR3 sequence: CASSDPDYGYTF. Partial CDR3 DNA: TGTGCCAGCAGTGACCCAGACTATGGC.

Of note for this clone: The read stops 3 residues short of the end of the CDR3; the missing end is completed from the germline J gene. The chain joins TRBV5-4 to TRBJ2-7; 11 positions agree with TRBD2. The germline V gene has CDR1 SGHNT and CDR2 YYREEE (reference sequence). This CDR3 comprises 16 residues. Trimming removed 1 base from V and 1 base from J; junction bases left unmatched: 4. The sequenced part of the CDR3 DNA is TGTGCCAGCAGCTTGAGTAGCGGGGGGGTATCCTACGAG. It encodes CASSLSSGGVSYE. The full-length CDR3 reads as CASSLSSGGVSYEQYF.

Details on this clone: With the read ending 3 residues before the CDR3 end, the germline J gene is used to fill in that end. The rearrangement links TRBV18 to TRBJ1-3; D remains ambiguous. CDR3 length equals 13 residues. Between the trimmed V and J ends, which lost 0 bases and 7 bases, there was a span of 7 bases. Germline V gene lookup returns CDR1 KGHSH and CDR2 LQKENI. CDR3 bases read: TGTGCCAGCTCACCACCTCTCCGGAACACC. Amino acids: CASSPPLRNT. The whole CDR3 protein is CASSPPLRNTIYF.

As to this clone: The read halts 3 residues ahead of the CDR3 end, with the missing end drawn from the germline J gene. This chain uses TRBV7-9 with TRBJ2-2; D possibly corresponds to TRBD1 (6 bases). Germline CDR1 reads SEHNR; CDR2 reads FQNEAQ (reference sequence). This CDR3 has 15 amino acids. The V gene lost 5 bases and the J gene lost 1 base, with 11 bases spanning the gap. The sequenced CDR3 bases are TGTGCCAGCAGCCAGGGACATCTGAACACCGGGGAG. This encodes CASSQGHLNTGE. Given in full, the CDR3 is CASSQGHLNTGELFF.

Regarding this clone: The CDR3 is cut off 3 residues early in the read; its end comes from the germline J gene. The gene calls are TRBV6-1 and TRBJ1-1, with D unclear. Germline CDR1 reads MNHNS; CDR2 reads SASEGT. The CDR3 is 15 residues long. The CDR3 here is CASSEGLSRISTAFF. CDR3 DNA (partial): TGTGCCAGCAGTGAAGGTTTGTCCAGGATTAGTACG.

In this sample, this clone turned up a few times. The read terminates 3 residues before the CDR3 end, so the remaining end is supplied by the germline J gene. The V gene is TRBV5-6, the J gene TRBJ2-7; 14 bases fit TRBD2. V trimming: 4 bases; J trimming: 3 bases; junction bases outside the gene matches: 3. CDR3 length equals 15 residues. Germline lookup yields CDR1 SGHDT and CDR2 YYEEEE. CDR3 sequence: CASSLGLAGDYEQYF. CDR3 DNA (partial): TGTGCCAGCAGCCTGGGACTAGCGGGGGACTACGAG.

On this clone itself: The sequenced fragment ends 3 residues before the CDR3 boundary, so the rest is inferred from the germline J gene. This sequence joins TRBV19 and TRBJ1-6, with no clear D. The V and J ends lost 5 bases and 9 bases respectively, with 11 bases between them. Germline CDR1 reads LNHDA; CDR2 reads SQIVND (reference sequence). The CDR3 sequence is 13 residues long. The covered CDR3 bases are TGTGCCAGTAGTCCACCCAGGATTTCACCC. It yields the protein CASSPPRISP. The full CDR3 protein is CASSPPRISPLHF.

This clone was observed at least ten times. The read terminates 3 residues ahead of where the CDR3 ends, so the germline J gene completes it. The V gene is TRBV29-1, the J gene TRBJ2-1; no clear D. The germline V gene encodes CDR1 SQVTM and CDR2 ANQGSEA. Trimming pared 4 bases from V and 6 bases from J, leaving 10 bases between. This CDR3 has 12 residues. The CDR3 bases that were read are TGCAGCGTTGCAGGTGTAGTCAATGAG. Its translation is CSVAGVVNE. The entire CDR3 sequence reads CSVAGVVNEQFF.

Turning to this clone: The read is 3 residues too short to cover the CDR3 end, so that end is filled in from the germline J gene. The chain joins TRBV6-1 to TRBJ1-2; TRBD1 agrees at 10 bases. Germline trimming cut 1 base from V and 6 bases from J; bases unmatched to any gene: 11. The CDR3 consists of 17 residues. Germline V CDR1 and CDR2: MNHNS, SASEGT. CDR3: CASSEVGATGGVHGYTF. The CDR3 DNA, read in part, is TGTGCCAGCAGTGAAGTGGGGGCGACAGGGGGCGTTCATGGC.

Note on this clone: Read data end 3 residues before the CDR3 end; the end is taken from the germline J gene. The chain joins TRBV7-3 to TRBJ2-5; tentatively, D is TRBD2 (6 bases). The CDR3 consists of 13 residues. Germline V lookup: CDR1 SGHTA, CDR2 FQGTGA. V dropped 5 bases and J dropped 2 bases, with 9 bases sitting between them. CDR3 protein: CASSPGLQETQYF. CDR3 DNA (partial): TGTGCCAGCAGCCCCGGACTACAAGAGACC.

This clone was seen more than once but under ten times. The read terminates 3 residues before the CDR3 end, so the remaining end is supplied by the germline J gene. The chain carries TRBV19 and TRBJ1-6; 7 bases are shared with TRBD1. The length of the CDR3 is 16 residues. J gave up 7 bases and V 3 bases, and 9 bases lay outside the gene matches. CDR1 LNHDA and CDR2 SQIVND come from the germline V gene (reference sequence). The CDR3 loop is CASSIWRGQRNSPLHF. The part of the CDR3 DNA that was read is TGTGCCAGTAGTATCTGGAGGGGGCAGAGGAATTCACCC.

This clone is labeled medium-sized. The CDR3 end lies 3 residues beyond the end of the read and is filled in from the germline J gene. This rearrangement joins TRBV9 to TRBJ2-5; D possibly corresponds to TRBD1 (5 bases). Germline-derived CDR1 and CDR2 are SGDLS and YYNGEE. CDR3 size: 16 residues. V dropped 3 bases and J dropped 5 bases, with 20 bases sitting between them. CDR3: CASSGGVGYSGETQYF. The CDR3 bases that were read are TGTGCCAGCAGCGGGGGTGTGGGATACTCAGGGGAGACC.

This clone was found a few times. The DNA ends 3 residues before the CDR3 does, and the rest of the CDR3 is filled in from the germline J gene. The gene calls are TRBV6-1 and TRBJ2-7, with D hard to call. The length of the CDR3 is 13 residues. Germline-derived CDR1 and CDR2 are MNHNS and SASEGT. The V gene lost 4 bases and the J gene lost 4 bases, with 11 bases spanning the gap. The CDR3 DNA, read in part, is TGTGCCAGCAGTGTTCCAGTGCCTTACGAG. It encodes CASSVPVPYE. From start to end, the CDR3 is CASSVPVPYEQYF.

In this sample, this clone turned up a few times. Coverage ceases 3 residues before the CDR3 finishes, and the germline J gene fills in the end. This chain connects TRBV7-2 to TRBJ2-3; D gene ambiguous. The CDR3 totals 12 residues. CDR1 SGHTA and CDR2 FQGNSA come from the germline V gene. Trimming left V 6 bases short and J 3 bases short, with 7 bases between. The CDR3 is CASSRGTDTQYF. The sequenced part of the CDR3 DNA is TGTGCCAGCAGTCGAGGTACAGATACG.

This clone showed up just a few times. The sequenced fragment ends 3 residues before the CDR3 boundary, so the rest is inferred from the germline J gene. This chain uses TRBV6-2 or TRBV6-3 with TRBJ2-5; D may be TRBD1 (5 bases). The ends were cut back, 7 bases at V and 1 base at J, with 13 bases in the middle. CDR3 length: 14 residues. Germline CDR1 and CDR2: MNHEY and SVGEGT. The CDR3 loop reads CASTNRLPQETQYF. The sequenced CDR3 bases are TGTGCCAGCACTAACAGGCTTCCCCAAGAGACC.